These T cell receptor beta chains were read from a single sample in a study of cytomegalovirus exposure and HLA in healthy donors. The assay was immunoSEQ multiplex PCR, and TCRdb's table has in-frame clones only and misses some. Of 100,000 to 150,000 clones listed, about 81% were seen once; the top ten hold 0.95% to 1.4%. Sequenced material: PBMCs. These receptors all stem from a woman in her thirties in good health and CMV-seronegative. Both conserved end residues are part of each CDR3. A D gene is named only where the DNA matches it firmly. Rows may omit the clone size; those that give it use once, few, many or a size class.

TRBV9,.,.,TRBJ2-5,CASSATRAGETQYF,TGTGCCAGCAGCGCCACTAGGGCGGGAGAGACCCAGTACTTC
TRBV7-2,.,.,TRBJ2-7,CASSLGGGGNTYEQYF,TGTGCCAGCAGCTTAGGCGGCGGCGGGAATACCTACGAGCAGTACTTC
TRBV6-6,.,few,TRBJ2-7,CASSYPQRDEQYF,TGTGCCAGCAGTTACCCCCAGCGGGACGAGCAGTACTTC
TRBV4-1,.,.,TRBJ1-6,CASSQGHSGGDYNSPLHF,TGCGCCAGCAGCCAAGGGCATTCCGGGGGAGACTATAATTCACCCCTCCACTTT
TRBV7-2,TRBD1,few,TRBJ2-1,CASSFKTGDHNEQFF,TGTGCCAGCAGCTTTAAGACAGGGGACCACAATGAGCAGTTCTTC
TRBV7-8,.,.,TRBJ1-1,CASSSTGNTEAFF,TGTGCCAGCAGCTCGACGGGGAACACTGAAGCTTTCTTT
TRBV6-5,TRBD2,.,TRBJ2-7,CASSYLTSGYEQYF,TGTGCCAGCAGTTACTTGACTAGCGGCTACGAGCAGTACTTC
TRBV11-3,.,.,TRBJ1-1,CASSLVGSPTEAFF,TGTGCCAGCAGCTTAGTCGGGAGTCCCACTGAAGCTTTCTTT
TRBV5-1,TRBD2,.,TRBJ2-3,CASSLRLAATDTQYF,TGCGCCAGCAGCTTGCGACTAGCGGCTACAGATACGCAGTATTTT
TRBV28,.,.,TRBJ1-5,CASSFRGEAQPQHF,TGTGCCAGCAGTTTCCGGGGGGAGGCCCAGCCCCAGCATTTT
TRBV5-4,TRBD2,few,TRBJ2-1,CASSLTSGTYNEQFF,TGTGCCAGCAGCTTGACTAGCGGCACCTACAATGAGCAGTTCTTC
TRBV20-1,.,.,TRBJ1-2,CSAGTDGYTF,TGCAGTGCAGGTACAGACGGCTACACCTTC
TRBV5-1,TRBD1,.,TRBJ1-6,CASSYYSGTDLNSPLHF,TGCGCCAGCAGCTACTATTCCGGGACAGATTTGAATTCACCCCTCCACTTT
TRBV11-2,.,once,TRBJ2-7,CASSLQGSSYEQYF,TGTGCCAGCAGCTTACAGGGCAGCTCCTACGAGCAGTACTTC
TRBV6-1,.,.,TRBJ1-5,CASSRGQGRDQPQHF,TGTGCCAGCAGTCGAGGACAAGGTAGGGATCAGCCCCAGCATTTT
TRBV7-9,TRBD1,.,TRBJ2-7,CASSGQGASYEQYF,TGTGCCAGCAGCGGCCAGGGGGCCTCCTACGAGCAGTACTTC
TRBV5-4,TRBD2,.,TRBJ2-5,CASSLMGLAGGWETQYF,TGTGCCAGCAGCCTTATGGGACTAGCGGGAGGGTGGGAGACCCAGTACTTC
TRBV29-1,TRBD1,.,TRBJ2-1,CSVAGLWDREVNEQFF,TGCAGCGTTGCAGGGTTATGGGACAGGGAAGTCAATGAGCAGTTCTTC
TRBV2,TRBD1,.,TRBJ1-3,CASSETGVISGNTIYF,TGTGCCAGCAGTGAAACAGGGGTGATCTCTGGAAACACCATATATTTT
TRBV15,TRBD2,.,TRBJ2-2,CATSRGGTSGRYTGELFF,TGTGCCACCAGCAGAGGGGGGACTAGCGGGAGGTACACCGGGGAGCTGTTTTTT
TRBV7-7,TRBD2,.,TRBJ2-1,CASSLMGLADYNEQFF,TGTGCTAGCAGCTTAATGGGACTAGCGGATTACAATGAGCAGTTCTTC
TRBV2,TRBD2,.,TRBJ2-3,CASPPGTSGSYSTDTQYF,TGTGCCAGCCCTCCCGGGACTAGCGGGAGTTATAGCACAGATACGCAGTATTTT
TRBV7-9,TRBD1,.,TRBJ1-2,CASSPGTGSYGYTF,TGTGCCAGCAGTCCCGGGACAGGGAGCTATGGCTACACCTTC
TRBV5-1,TRBD2,.,TRBJ2-1,CASSLGGTTYNEQFF,TGCGCCAGCAGCTTGGGCGGGACTACCTACAATGAGCAGTTCTTC
TRBV9,.,.,TRBJ1-2,CASSVSTERANYGYTF,TGTGCCAGCAGCGTTTCCACCGAGAGAGCTAACTATGGCTACACCTTC
TRBV9,.,.,TRBJ1-1,CASSAARGLNTEAFF,TGTGCCAGCAGCGCCGCGAGAGGGCTGAACACTGAAGCTTTCTTT
TRBV27,TRBD1,.,TRBJ2-1,CASSIRGLSSYNEQFF,TGTGCCAGCAGTATAAGGGGGCTGAGCTCCTACAATGAGCAGTTCTTC
TRBV14,TRBD1,once,TRBJ1-4,CASSQLATGDSEKLFF,TGTGCCAGCAGCCAACTCGCGACAGGGGATTCGGAAAAACTGTTTTTT
TRBV5-4,TRBD1,.,TRBJ2-5,CASSLQGSVETQYF,TGTGCCAGCAGCTTACAGGGGAGTGTGGAGACCCAGTACTTC
TRBV30,.,.,TRBJ1-3,CAWSAKQFFSGNTIYF,TGTGCCTGGAGCGCTAAACAGTTTTTCTCTGGAAACACCATATATTTT
TRBV10-3,TRBD2,.,TRBJ2-1,CAIATLAGEYNEQFF,TGTGCCATCGCAACACTAGCGGGAGAGTACAATGAGCAGTTCTTC
TRBV7-9,.,.,TRBJ1-3,CASSNRQASGNTIYF,TGTGCCAGCAGTAACCGACAGGCCTCTGGAAACACCATATATTTT
TRBV19,.,.,TRBJ1-4,CASSIVLEEKLFF,TGTGCCAGTAGTATAGTGCTAGAGGAAAAACTGTTTTTT
TRBV27,TRBD1,few,TRBJ1-5,CASRTGTGNQPQHF,TGTGCCAGCAGGACCGGGACAGGCAATCAGCCCCAGCATTTT
TRBV4-1,TRBD1,.,TRBJ2-3,CASRTDRVGDTQYF,TGCGCCAGCAGAACGGACAGGGTTGGAGATACGCAGTATTTT
TRBV18,TRBD1,.,TRBJ1-2,CASSPQNRGLYGYTF,TGTGCCAGCTCACCCCAGAACAGGGGGCTCTATGGCTACACCTTC
TRBV4-1,.,.,TRBJ2-2,CASSQDPTGELFF,TGCGCCAGCAGCCAAGATCCGACCGGGGAGCTGTTTTTT
TRBV18,TRBD1,.,TRBJ1-2,CASSGQNTGDGGYTF,TGTGCCAGCTCAGGGCAAAATACAGGGGACGGTGGCTACACCTTC
TRBV5-1,.,.,TRBJ2-7,CASSLEHTPRYEQYF,TGCGCCAGCAGCTTGGAGCACACTCCTAGATACGAGCAGTACTTC
TRBV7-2,.,.,TRBJ2-5,CASSFSGSTETQYF,TGTGCCAGCAGCTTCTCGGGTAGCACGGAGACCCAGTACTTC
TRBV7-9,.,.,TRBJ2-7,CSSSLALARRGNYEQYF,TGTTCCAGCAGCTTAGCGCTTGCGCGCAGGGGAAACTACGAGCAGTACTTC
TRBV11-3,.,.,TRBJ1-1,CASSRTLLGTEAFF,TGTGCCAGCAGCCGGACACTCCTGGGGACTGAAGCTTTCTTT
TRBV27,TRBD1,once,TRBJ2-7,CASSETGLGEQYF,TGTGCCAGCAGCGAGACAGGGTTAGGCGAGCAGTACTTC
TRBV30,.,.,TRBJ1-1,CAWTRAGDRPEAFF,TGTGCCTGGACCCGAGCCGGGGATCGACCTGAAGCTTTCTTT
TRBV5-3,.,.,TRBJ1-3,CARSFLVRQVQTGNTIYF,TGTGCCAGAAGCTTTTTAGTGAGACAGGTACAGACTGGAAACACCATATATTTT